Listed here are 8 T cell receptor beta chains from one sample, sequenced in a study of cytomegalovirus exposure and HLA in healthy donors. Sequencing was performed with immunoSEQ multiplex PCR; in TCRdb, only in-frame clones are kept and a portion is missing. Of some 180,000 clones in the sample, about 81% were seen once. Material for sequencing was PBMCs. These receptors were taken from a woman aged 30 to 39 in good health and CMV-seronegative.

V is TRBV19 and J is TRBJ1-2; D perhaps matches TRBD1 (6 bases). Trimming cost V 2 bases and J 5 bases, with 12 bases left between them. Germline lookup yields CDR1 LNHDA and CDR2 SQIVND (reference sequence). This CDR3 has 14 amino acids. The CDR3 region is CASSIIGGPYGYTF. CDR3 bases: TGTGCCAGTAGTATAATCGGGGGGCCTTATGGCTACACCTTC.

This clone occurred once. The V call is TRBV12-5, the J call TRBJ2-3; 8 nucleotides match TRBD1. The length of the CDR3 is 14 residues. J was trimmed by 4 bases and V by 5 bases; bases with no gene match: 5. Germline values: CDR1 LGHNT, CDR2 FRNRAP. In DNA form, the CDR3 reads TGTGCTAGTGGTCCGCAGGGGGCTGCAGATACGCAGTATTTT. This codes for CASGPQGAADTQYF.

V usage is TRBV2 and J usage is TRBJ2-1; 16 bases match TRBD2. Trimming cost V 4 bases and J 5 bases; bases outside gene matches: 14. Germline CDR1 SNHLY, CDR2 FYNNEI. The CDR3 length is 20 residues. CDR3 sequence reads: CASSAPGTSGGVSPDNEQFF. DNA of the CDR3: TGTGCCAGCAGTGCCCCCGGGACTAGCGGGGGGGTCTCCCCCGACAATGAGCAGTTCTTC.

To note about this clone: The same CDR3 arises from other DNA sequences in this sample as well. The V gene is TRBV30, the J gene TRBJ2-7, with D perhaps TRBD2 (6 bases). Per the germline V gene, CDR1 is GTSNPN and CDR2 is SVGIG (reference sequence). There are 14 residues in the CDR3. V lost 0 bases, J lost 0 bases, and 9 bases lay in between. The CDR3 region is CAWSVGGTSYEQYF. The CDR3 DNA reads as TGTGCCTGGAGTGTAGGAGGGACCTCCTACGAGCAGTACTTC.

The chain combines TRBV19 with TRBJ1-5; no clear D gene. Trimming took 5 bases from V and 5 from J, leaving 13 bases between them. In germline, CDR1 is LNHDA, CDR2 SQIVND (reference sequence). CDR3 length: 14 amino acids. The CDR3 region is CASSSTPRDQPQHF. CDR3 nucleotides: TGTGCCAGTAGTTCAACTCCCCGAGATCAGCCCCAGCATTTT.

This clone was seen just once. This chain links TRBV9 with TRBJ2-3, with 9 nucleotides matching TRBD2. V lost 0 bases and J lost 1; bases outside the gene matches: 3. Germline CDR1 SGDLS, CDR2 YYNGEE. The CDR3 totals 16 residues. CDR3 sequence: CASSVDSSGGTDTQYF. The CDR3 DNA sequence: TGTGCCAGCAGCGTAGACTCTAGCGGGGGCACAGATACGCAGTATTTT.

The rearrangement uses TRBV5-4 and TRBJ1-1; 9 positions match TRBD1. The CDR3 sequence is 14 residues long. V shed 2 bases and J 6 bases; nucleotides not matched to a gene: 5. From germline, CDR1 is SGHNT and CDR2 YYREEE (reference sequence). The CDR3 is CASSLQGARAEAFF. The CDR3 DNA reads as TGTGCCAGCAGCTTACAGGGGGCACGGGCTGAAGCTTTCTTT.

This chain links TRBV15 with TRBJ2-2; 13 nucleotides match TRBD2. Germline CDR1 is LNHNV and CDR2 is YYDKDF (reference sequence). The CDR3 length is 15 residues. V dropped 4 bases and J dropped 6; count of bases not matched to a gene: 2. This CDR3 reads CATSIGLAGAGELFF. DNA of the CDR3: TGTGCCACCAGCATCGGACTAGCGGGAGCCGGGGAGCTGTTTTTT. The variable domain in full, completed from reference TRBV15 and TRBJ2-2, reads DAMVIQNPRYQVTQFGKPVTLSCSQTLNHNVMYWYQQKSSQAPKLLFHYYDKDFNNEADTPDNFQSRRPNTSFCFLDIRSPGLGDTAMYLCATSIGLAGAGELFFGEGSRLTVL.